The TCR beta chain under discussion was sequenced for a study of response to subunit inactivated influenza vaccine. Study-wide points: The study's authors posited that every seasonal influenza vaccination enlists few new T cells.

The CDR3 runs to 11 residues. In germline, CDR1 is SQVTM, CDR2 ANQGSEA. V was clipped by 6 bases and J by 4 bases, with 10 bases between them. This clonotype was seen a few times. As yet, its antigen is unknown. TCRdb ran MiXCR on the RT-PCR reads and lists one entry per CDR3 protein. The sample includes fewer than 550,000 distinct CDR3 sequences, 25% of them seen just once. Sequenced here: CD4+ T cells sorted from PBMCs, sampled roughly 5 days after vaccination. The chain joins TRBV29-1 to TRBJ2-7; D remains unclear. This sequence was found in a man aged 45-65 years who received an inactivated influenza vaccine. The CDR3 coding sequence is TGCAGCGTCCGAGACAATTACGAGCAGTACTTC. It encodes CSVRDNYEQYF.